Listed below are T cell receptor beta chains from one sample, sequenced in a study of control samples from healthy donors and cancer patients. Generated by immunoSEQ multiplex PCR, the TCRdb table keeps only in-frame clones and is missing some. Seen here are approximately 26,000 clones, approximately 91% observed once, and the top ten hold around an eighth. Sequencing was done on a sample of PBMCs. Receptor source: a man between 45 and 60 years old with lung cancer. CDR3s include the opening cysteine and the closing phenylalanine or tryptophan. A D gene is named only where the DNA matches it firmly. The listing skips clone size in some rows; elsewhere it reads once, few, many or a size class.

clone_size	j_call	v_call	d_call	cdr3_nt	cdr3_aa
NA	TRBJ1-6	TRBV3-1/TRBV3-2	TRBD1	TGTGCCAGCAGCCGGCGGACAGGGGGCAGTGAACCCCTCCACTTT	CASSRRTGGSEPLHF
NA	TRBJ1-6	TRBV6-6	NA	TGTGCCAGCAGTCATAACAGGGTCAGCTCCTATAATTCACCCCTCCACTTT	CASSHNRVSSYNSPLHF
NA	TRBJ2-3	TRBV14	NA	TGTGCCAGCAGCCAAGTCGGGGGACTTAGCACAGATACGCAGTATTTT	CASSQVGGLSTDTQYF
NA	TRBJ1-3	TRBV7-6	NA	TGTGCCAGCAGCTTAGAGGCCAAATCTTCGACATTCTCTGGAAACACCATATATTTT	CASSLEAKSSTFSGNTIYF
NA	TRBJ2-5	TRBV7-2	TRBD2	TGTGCCAGCAGGGACTTAGCGGGGGGGCCTGGGACCCAGTACTTC	CASRDLAGGPGTQYF
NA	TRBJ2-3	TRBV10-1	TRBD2	TGCGCCAGCAGGCCCGGGACTAACACAGATACGCAGTATTTT	CASRPGTNTDTQYF
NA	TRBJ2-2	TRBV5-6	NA	TGTGCCAGCAGCCAGAGGGCGTCTCTATTCACCGGGGAGCTGTTTTTT	CASSQRASLFTGELFF
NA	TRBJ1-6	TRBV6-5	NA	TGTGCCAGCAGGGGGACTCCCTTAGCTCCCCTCCACTTT	CASRGTPLAPLHF
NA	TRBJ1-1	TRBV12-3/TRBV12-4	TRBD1	TGTGCCAGCAGAATCGGACAGGGTGAAGCTTTCTTT	CASRIGQGEAFF
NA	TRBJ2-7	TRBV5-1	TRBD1	TGCGCCAGCAGCCGCCAGGGACAGGGAGCCTACGAGCAGTACTTC	CASSRQGQGAYEQYF
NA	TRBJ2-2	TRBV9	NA	TGTGCCAGCAGCGGGACTCAGAACACCGGGGAGCTGTTTTTT	CASSGTQNTGELFF
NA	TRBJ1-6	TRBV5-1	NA	TGCGCCAGCAGCTTGGATTCTCCGTCTCTGGCCCTCCACTTT	CASSLDSPSLALHF
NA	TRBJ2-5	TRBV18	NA	TGTGCCAGCTCACCGCTTTTGGGTGGGGAGACCCAGTACTTC	CASSPLLGGETQYF
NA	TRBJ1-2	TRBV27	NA	TGTGCCAGCAGTCGAGCAGGGGTTTCGTATGGCTACACCTTC	CASSRAGVSYGYTF
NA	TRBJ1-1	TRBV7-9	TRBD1	TGTGCCAGCAGGGACAGGGATTACACTGAAGCTTTCTTT	CASRDRDYTEAFF
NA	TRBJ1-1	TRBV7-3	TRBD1	TGTGCCAGCAGCTCAAAGACAGGGGCGATGGTCACTGAAGCTTTCTTT	CASSSKTGAMVTEAFF
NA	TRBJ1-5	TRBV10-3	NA	TGTGCCATCAGTGAGTCGGGGGGGATCGGCAATCAGCCCCAGCATTTT	CAISESGGIGNQPQHF
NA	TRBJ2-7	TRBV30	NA	TGTGCCTGGAGTGTACGGGTCTACGAGCAGTACTTC	CAWSVRVYEQYF
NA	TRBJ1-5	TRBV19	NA	TGTGCCAGTAGCGATGGAGGGGATGGGCAGCCCCAGCATTTT	CASSDGGDGQPQHF
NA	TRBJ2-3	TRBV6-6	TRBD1	TGTGCCAGCAGCGACAGGGGGAAGCTAGCAGATACGCAGTATTTT	CASSDRGKLADTQYF
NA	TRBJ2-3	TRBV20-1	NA	TGCAGTGCTCGGAAGAAAGATACGCAGTATTTT	CSARKKDTQYF
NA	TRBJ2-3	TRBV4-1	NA	TGCGCCAGCAGTCCAAGGGGACTTCGGACGGGGACTAGCACAGATACGCAGTATTTT	CASSPRGLRTGTSTDTQYF
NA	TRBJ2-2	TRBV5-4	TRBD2	TGTGCCAGCAGCTTGGGCGGGGGAAGGAGCGGGGAGCTGTTTTTT	CASSLGGGRSGELFF
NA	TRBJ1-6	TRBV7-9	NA	TGTGCCAGCAGCCGAGGGGACGGGGCACCCCTCCACTTT	CASSRGDGAPLHF
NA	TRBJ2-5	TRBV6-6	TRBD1	TGTGCCAGCAGTTACCCACAGGGGGAGCACAGAGAGACCCAGTACTTC	CASSYPQGEHRETQYF
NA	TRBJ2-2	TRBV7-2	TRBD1	TGTGCCAGCAGCGCCAGGACAGGGGGGGACACCGGGGAGCTGTTTTTT	CASSARTGGDTGELFF
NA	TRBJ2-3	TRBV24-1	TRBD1	TGTGCCACCGCCTTGGGACAGGGAACAGATACGCAGTATTTT	CATALGQGTDTQYF
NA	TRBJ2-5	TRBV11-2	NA	TGTGCCAGCAGCCGGTGGCGGGAGACCCAGTACTTC	CASSRWRETQYF
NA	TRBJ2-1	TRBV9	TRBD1	TGTGCCAGCAGCTCTCAGACAGGGTACGATGAGCAGTTCTTC	CASSSQTGYDEQFF
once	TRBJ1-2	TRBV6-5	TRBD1	TGTGCCAGCAGTTACTCGACCCCGACAGGGGACTATGGCTACACCTTC	CASSYSTPTGDYGYTF
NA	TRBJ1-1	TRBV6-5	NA	TGTGCCAGCAGTTTAAAACAGGTGGACACTGAAGCTTTCTTT	CASSLKQVDTEAFF
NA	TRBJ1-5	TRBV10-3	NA	TGTGCCACTCAGGGCGGAGATCAGCCCCAGCATTTT	CATQGGDQPQHF
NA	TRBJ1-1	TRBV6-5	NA	TGTGCCAGCAAAGGCACCACAAACACTGAAGCTTTCTTT	CASKGTTNTEAFF
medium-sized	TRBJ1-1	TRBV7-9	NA	TGTGCCAGCAGCCAAAACACTGAAGCTTTCTTT	CASSQNTEAFF
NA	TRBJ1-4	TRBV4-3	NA	TGCGCCAGCAGCCCTGGGAGGGGGGGGGAAAAACTGTTTTTT	CASSPGRGGEKLFF
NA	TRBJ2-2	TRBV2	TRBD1	TGTGCCAGCAGCGCCTCTCTCCGGGACAGCTGGAACACCGGGGAGCTGTTTTTT	CASSASLRDSWNTGELFF
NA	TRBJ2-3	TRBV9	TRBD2	TGTGCCAGCAGCGTACTAGCGGGTAGCACAGATACGCAGTATTTT	CASSVLAGSTDTQYF
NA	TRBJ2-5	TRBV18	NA	TGTGCCAGCTCACCACGACCCATCTTGGAAGAGACCCAGTACTTC	CASSPRPILEETQYF
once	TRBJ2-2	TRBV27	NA	TGTGCCAGCATTTGGCCTCCAACCGGGGAGCTGTTTTTT	CASIWPPTGELFF
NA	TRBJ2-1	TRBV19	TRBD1	TGTGCCAGCGGGGACAGGCCAATGGTCCATGAGCAGTTCTTC	CASGDRPMVHEQFF
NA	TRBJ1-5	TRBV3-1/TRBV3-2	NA	TGTGCCAGCAGCCAATCCCCGGGGGGTAGCAATCAGCCCCAGCATTTT	CASSQSPGGSNQPQHF
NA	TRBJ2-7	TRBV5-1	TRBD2	TGCGCCAGCAGCTTCCTTTCCCTAGCGGGGGGCTACGAGCAGTACTTC	CASSFLSLAGGYEQYF
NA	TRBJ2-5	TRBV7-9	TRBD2	TGTGCCGGCGGGACTAGCGGCCAAGAGACCCAGTACTTC	CAGGTSGQETQYF
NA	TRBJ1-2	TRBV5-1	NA	TGCGCCAGTAGCTCACCAAACTCCTATGGCTACACCTTC	CASSSPNSYGYTF
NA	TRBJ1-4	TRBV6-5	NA	TGTGCCAGCAGCCCATTGGGGGGGCTCGAGGAAAAACTGTTTTTT	CASSPLGGLEEKLFF
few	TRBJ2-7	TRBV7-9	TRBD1	TGTGCCAGCAGCTCCCGGGACAGTGCCTACGAGCAGTACTTC	CASSSRDSAYEQYF
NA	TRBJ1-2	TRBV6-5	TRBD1	TGTGCCAGCAGTTTAACACAGGGGAACTATGGCTACACCTTC	CASSLTQGNYGYTF
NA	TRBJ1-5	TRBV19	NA	TGTGCCAGTAGTATAGAACAGAGCCAGCCCCAGCATTTT	CASSIEQSQPQHF